Below, 5 T cell receptor beta chains from the same sample are listed, as sequenced in a study of OX40 agonist ivuxolimab in advanced cancers. The table came from immunoSEQ multiplex PCR; TCRdb's copy has only in-frame clones and leaves some out. Of around 65,000 clones in the sample, roughly nine tenths were seen once. Sequences were derived from CD4+ or CD8+ T cells sorted from blood, sampled in a trial of the OX40 agonist ivuxolimab. These receptors were collected from an adult with an advanced solid tumor such as melanoma, head and neck, liver or kidney cancer.

This clone was seen only once. V usage is TRBV28 and J usage is TRBJ1-2; D is ambiguous. This CDR3 spans 13 amino acids. The V and J ends lost 4 bases and 4 bases respectively, with 10 bases between them. Germline V gene sequence: CDR1 MDHEN, CDR2 SYDVKM. CDR3 DNA sequence: TGTGCCAGCAGTTCCTTGGGGATCTATGGCTACACCTTC. This codes for CASSSLGIYGYTF.

The chain carries TRBV6-1 and TRBJ1-1; a weak D match, TRBD1 (6 bases). The length of the CDR3 is 14 residues. Germline-derived CDR1 and CDR2 are MNHNS and SASEGT. The V gene lost 10 bases and the J gene lost 4 bases, with 19 bases spanning the gap. CDR3 nucleotides: TGTGCCATCAAGCCGGGACACGGGACCACTGAAGCTTTCTTT. Translation gives CAIKPGHGTTEAFF.

The chain uses TRBV2 and TRBJ2-2; D is undetermined. CDR1 SNHLY and CDR2 FYNNEI come from the germline V gene. Trimming removed 4 bases at V and 4 bases at J, with 7 bases between. The CDR3 consists of 13 residues. CDR3 sequence reads: CASSVDATGELFF. The CDR3 bases are TGTGCCAGCAGTGTTGATGCCACCGGGGAGCTGTTTTTT.

The rearrangement links TRBV9 to TRBJ2-1; TRBD2 is a possible D gene (5 bases). This CDR3 region has 13 residues. V lost 0 bases and J 9 bases, leaving 10 bases between the germline ends. From germline, CDR1 is SGDLS and CDR2 YYNGEE. CDR3 DNA sequence: TGTGCCAGCAGCGTAGGGGGAGAGGGTGAGCAGTTCTTC. This encodes CASSVGGEGEQFF.

This clone is a singleton in its sample. The CDR3 nucleotides are TGTGCCAGCAGCGTGTCATACTATGGCTACACCTTC. Its translation: CASSVSYYGYTF. V gene TRBV5-5 combines with J gene TRBJ1-2; D not resolved. Trimming left V 4 bases short and J 3 bases short, with 7 bases between. In germline, CDR1 is SGHKS, CDR2 YYEKEE (reference sequence). The CDR3 has 12 residues.